Each of the 17 T cell receptor beta chains below was sequenced from the same sample in a study of human T cells and chemical hapten exposure. Time point denoted: patch test 2, 6 weeks after DPC sensitization. Described treatment: therapeutic diphenylcyclopropenone sensitization with weekly scalp DPC. TCRdb reprocessed the RACE reads via MiXCR and lists one record per CDR3 protein. In the table there are under 450,000 distinct CDR3 sequences, around 6% of which are singletons. Sequencing was performed on whole blood, taken in connection with sensitization to the hapten diphenylcyclopropenone (DPC). Receptors were obtained from a young woman with alopecia areata. Some clones in this sample may be carry-over from other donors' samples.

This clonotype has ten or more counts. The chain uses TRBV10-3 and TRBJ1-6; TRBD1 might be the D (6 bases). The CDR3 length is 14 residues. The V end lost 8 bases, the J end lost 7 bases, and 15 bases lay between the germline ends. Germline-derived CDR1 and CDR2 are ENHRY and SYGVKD. CDR3 residues: CAIGGREGNSPLHF. DNA for the CDR3: TGTGCCATCGGGGGCAGGGAGGGAAATTCACCCCTCCACTTT.

This clonotype showed up many times. The chain employs TRBV6-2 or TRBV6-3 and TRBJ2-1, with D perhaps TRBD2 (5 bases). Trimming took off 7 bases at V and 5 bases at J, with 9 bases between the two ends. CDR3 size: 12 residues. Looked up from germline, CDR1 is MNHEY and CDR2 is SVGEGT. The CDR3 sequence is CASTDYHNEQFF. The CDR3 region has the DNA TGTGCCAGCACCGACTACCACAATGAGCAGTTCTTC.

At least ten counts were recorded for this clonotype. This sequence joins TRBV4-3 and TRBJ1-5, with a possible D match to TRBD1 (6 bases). Germline V CDR1 and CDR2: LGHNA, YSLEER. Trimming cost V 0 bases and J 6 bases, with 12 bases left between them. The CDR3 covers 15 residues. The CDR3 is CASSQDRQGSQPQHF. The CDR3 region has the DNA TGCGCCAGCAGCCAAGATCGGCAGGGGAGTCAGCCCCAGCATTTT.

The genes are TRBV25-1 and TRBJ2-3; D gene ambiguous. The germline gives CDR1 MGHDK, CDR2 SYGVNS. The CDR3 extends over 14 amino acids. Trimming cost V 4 bases and J 4 bases, with 12 bases left between them. The CDR3 spells CASSARLEPDTQYF. The CDR3, as DNA: TGTGCCAGCAGTGCGAGGCTAGAACCAGATACGCAGTATTTT.

The chain couples TRBV3-1 to TRBJ2-4; TRBD1 matches 8 bases. This CDR3 contains 14 residues. Germline V gene data show CDR1 as LGHDT and CDR2 as YNNKEL (reference sequence). The trim removed 2 bases at V and 7 bases at J, leaving 4 bases unmatched. Here the CDR3 reads CASSQTDRANIQYF. In DNA, the CDR3 is TGTGCCAGCAGCCAAACGGACAGGGCGAACATTCAGTACTTC.

There are a few counts of this clonotype. The chain links TRBV5-1 to TRBJ1-1; the D gene is possibly TRBD1 (6 bases). Trimming stripped 2 bases from V and 10 bases from J, with 18 bases between. In germline, CDR1 is SGHRS, CDR2 YFSETQ. The CDR3 has 14 residues. CDR3: CASSLRTTGMTAFF. The DNA for the CDR3 is TGCGCCAGCAGCTTAAGGACTACAGGGATGACAGCTTTCTTT. Variable domain in full (rest from reference TRBV5-1 and TRBJ1-1): KAGVTQTPRYLIKTRGQQVTLSCSPISGHRSVSWYQQTPGQGLQFLFEYFSETQRNKGNFPGRFSGRQFSNSRSEMNVSTLELGDSALYLCASSLRTTGMTAFFGQGTRLTVV.

This clonotype was counted many times. At one end the junction does not follow the germline gene, possibly because of a read error. V is TRBV7-7 and J is TRBJ1-3; D is undetermined. This CDR3 is 13 amino acids long. Germline assignment: CDR1 SSHAT and CDR2 FNYEAQ (reference sequence). CDR3 DNA sequence: TGTGCTAGCAGCTTAGATACAAGAAACACCATATATTTT. Protein: CASSLDTRNTIYF.

This clonotype has just a few counts. The chain joins TRBV18 to TRBJ2-5; 10 positions match TRBD1. Germline assignment: CDR1 KGHSH and CDR2 LQKENI. The CDR3 spans 15 residues. V gave up 4 bases and J gave up 4 bases; unmatched junction bases: 6. CDR3 in DNA: TGTGCCAGCTCACTGAACGGACAGGGGGGAGAGACCCAGTACTTC. Translating it yields CASSLNGQGGETQYF. The full variable domain, its missing parts supplied by reference TRBV18 and TRBJ2-5, is NAGVMQNPRHLVRRRGQEARLRCSPMKGHSHVYWYRQLPEEGLKFMVYLQKENIIDESGMPKERFSAEFPKEGPSILRIQQVVRGDSAAYFCASSLNGQGGETQYFGPGTRLLVL.

This chain uses TRBV28 with TRBJ2-3, with 7 bases aligning to TRBD1. From germline, CDR1 is MDHEN and CDR2 SYDVKM. The V and J ends lost 2 bases and 5 bases, in that order; junction bases with no gene match: 13. CDR3 size: 17 residues. CDR3 bases: TGTGCCAGCAGTTTAAATACCCGAGAGGGGGCGGTAGATACGCAGTATTTT. Protein product: CASSLNTREGAVDTQYF. Together with reference TRBV28 and TRBJ2-3, the CDR3 gives the full variable domain: DVKVTQSSRYLVKRTGEKVFLECVQDMDHENMFWYRQDPGLGLRLIYFSYDVKMKEKGDIPEGYSVSREKKERFSLILESASTNQTSMYLCASSLNTREGAVDTQYFGPGTRLTVL.

The chain carries TRBV5-6 and TRBJ2-7, with no clear D. The germline V and J ends were trimmed by 0 bases and 9 bases, with 10 bases remaining between them. Germline-derived CDR1 and CDR2 are SGHDT and YYEEEE. CDR3 length: 12 amino acids. The CDR3 DNA sequence: TGTGCCAGCAGCTTGGCCCCCGCCGGGCAGTACTTC. It yields the protein CASSLAPAGQYF.

This clonotype was seen a few times. CDR3 region: CASSPYRGTGELFF. The CDR3 DNA reads as TGTGCCAGCAGCCCCTACAGGGGCACCGGGGAGCTGTTTTTT. The J gene is TRBJ2-2, the V gene TRBV7-8; TRBD1 matches at 7 bases. This CDR3 comprises 14 residues. Germline V gene sequence: CDR1 SGHVS, CDR2 FQNEAQ. The V and J ends lost 5 bases and 4 bases, in that order; junction bases with no gene match: 4.

There are many counts of this clonotype. This chain joins TRBV7-9 and TRBJ2-1; possibly TRBD2 for D (5 bases). V was cut by 6 bases and J by 5 bases, with 14 bases left in between. Germline V gene lookup returns CDR1 SEHNR and CDR2 FQNEAQ (reference sequence). The CDR3 runs to 14 residues. In DNA, the CDR3 is TGTGCCAGCAGTGATAGCGATCCTCACAATGAGCAGTTCTTC. Protein sequence: CASSDSDPHNEQFF.

The genes are TRBV11-2 and TRBJ2-1, with 11 bases identical to TRBD2. This CDR3 comprises 16 residues. Germline V gene data show CDR1 as SGHAT and CDR2 as FQNNGV. J lost 6 bases, V lost 5 bases, and 9 bases had no gene match. CDR3 sequence: CASSTPTSGISNEQFF. The CDR3 nucleotides are TGTGCCAGCAGCACCCCGACTAGCGGGATCTCCAATGAGCAGTTCTTC.

This clonotype has a count of ten or more. The chain is built from TRBV7-8 and TRBJ1-4; D remains unclear. Germline assignment: CDR1 SGHVS and CDR2 FQNEAQ. The CDR3 contains 15 residues. Trimming pared 6 bases from V and 4 bases from J, leaving 15 bases between. The CDR3 nucleotides read TGTGCCAGCAGTTCCGGTTCTGGGAGTAATGAAAAACTGTTTTTT. It encodes CASSSGSGSNEKLFF. Full variable domain (missing parts from reference TRBV7-8 and TRBJ1-4): GAGVSQSPRYKVAKRGQDVALRCDPISGHVSLFWYQQALGQGPEFLTYFQNEAQLDKSGLPSDRFFAERPEGSVSTLKIQRTQQEDSAVYLCASSSGSGSNEKLFFGSGTQLSVL.

This clonotype was counted ten times or more. The chain combines TRBV29-1 with TRBJ2-7, with a weak D call TRBD1 (5 bases). The CDR3 contains 13 residues. Germline CDR1 reads SQVTM; CDR2 reads ANQGSEA. Trimming took 1 base from V and 6 from J, leaving 13 bases between them. The DNA for the CDR3 is TGCAGCGTTGAAGGCCAGGGTCTGGGCGAGCAGTACTTC. Its protein product is CSVEGQGLGEQYF.

This clonotype was counted only a few times. V is TRBV11-2 and J is TRBJ2-1; no firm D call. CDR1 is SGHAT, CDR2 FQNNGV, per germline. V lost 0 bases and J 7 bases, leaving 7 bases between the germline ends. The CDR3 spans 13 residues. CDR3 protein: CASSLDRANEQFF. The CDR3 DNA reads as TGTGCCAGCAGCTTAGACAGAGCGAATGAGCAGTTCTTC.

The sample holds a few counts of this clonotype. The rearrangement links TRBV28 to TRBJ2-3; 7 bases fit TRBD1. This CDR3 region has 15 residues. Unmatched junction bases numbered 7, after V lost 4 bases and J lost 3 bases. Per germline, CDR1 MDHEN and CDR2 SYDVKM. CDR3 sequence reads: CASSSRGQSTDTQYF. In DNA form, the CDR3 reads TGTGCCAGCAGTTCAAGGGGGCAGTCGACAGATACGCAGTATTTT.